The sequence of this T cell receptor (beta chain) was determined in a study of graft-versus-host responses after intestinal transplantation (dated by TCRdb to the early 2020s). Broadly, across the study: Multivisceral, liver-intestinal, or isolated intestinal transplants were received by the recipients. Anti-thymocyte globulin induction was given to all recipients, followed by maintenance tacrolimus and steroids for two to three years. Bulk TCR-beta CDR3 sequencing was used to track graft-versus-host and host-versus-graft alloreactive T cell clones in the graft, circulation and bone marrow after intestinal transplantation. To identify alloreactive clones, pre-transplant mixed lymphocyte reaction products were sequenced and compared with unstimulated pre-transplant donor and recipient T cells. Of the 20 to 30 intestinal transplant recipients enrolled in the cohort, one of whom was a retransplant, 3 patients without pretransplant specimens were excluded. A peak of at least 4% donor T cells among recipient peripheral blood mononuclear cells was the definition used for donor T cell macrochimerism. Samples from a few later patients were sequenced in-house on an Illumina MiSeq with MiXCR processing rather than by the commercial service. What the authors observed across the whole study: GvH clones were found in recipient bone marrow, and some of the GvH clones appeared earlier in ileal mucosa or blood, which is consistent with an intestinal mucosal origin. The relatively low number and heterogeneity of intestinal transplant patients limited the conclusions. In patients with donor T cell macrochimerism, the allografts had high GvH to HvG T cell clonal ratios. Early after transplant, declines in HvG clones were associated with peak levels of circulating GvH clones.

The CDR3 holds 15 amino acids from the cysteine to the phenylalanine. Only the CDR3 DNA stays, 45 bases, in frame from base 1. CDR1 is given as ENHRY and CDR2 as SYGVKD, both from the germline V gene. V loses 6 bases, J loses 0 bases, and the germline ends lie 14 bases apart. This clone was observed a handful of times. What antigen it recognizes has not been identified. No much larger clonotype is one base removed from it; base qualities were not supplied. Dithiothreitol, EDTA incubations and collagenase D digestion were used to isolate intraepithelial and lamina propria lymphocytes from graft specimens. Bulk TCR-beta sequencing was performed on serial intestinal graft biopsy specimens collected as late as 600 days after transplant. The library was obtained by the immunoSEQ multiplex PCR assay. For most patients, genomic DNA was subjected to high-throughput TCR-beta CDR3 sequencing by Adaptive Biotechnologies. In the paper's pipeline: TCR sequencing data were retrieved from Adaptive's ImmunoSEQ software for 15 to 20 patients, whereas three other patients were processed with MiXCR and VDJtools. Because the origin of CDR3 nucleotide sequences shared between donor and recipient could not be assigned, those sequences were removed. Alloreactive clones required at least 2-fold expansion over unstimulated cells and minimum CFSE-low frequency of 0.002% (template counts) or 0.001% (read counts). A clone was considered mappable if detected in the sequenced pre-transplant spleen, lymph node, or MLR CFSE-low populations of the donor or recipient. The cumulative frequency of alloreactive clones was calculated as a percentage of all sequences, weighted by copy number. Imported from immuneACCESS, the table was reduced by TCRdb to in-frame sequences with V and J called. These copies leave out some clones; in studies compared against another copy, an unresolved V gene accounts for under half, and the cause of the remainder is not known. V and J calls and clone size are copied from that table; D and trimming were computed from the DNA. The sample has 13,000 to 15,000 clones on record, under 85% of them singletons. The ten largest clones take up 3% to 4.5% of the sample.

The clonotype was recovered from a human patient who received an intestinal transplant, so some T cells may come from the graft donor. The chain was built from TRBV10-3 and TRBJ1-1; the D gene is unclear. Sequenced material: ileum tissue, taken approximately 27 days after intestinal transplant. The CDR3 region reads CAIRSTTEMNTEAFF. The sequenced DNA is TGTGCCATCAGATCCACAACAGAAATGAACACTGAAGCTTTCTTT.